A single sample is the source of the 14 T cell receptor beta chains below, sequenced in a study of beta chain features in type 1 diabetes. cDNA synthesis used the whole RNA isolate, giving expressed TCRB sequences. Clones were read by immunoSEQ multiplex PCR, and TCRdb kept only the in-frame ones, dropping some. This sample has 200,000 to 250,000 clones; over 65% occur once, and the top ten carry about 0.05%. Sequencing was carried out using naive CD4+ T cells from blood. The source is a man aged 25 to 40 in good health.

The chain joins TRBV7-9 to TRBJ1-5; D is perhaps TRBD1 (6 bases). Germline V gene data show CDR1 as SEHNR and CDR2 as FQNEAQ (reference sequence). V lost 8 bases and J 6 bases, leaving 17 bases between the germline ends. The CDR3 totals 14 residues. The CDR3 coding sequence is TGTGCCAGCCAGGCGGACAGTTTTGGTCAGCCCCAGCATTTT. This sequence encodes CASQADSFGQPQHF.

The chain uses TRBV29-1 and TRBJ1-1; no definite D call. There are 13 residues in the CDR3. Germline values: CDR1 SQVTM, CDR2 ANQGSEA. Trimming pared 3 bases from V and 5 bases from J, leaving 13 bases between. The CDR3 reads CSVDTTAGTEAFF. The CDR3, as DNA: TGCAGCGTTGATACTACGGCCGGAACTGAAGCTTTCTTT.

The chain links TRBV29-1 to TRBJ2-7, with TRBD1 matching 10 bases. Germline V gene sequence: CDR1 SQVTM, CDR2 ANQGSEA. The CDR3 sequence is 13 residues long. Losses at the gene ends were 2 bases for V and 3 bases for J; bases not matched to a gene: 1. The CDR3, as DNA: TGCAGCGTTGAAAGGGACAGGGGCTACGAGCAGTACTTC. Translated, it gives CSVERDRGYEQYF.

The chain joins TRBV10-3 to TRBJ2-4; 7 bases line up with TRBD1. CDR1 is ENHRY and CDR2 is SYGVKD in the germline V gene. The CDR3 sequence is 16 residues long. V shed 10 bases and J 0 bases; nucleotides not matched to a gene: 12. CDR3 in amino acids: CATSPTGSLAKNIQYF. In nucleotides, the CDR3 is TGTGCCACGTCGCCGACAGGGTCGCTAGCCAAAAACATTCAGTACTTC.

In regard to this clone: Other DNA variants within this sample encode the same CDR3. The CDR3 DNA reads TGCAGCGTTAAAGGGATGAACACTGAAGCTTTCTTT. This sequence encodes CSVKGMNTEAFF. The V gene is TRBV29-1, the J gene TRBJ1-1, with no clear D. This CDR3 contains 12 residues. The germline gives CDR1 SQVTM, CDR2 ANQGSEA. V was trimmed by 5 bases and J by 0 bases, leaving 7 bases between them.

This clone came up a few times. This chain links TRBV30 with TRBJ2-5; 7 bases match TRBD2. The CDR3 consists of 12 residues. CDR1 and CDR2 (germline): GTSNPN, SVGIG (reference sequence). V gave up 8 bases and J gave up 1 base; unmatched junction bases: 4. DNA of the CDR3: TGTGCCGTTAGCGGGTCCCAAGAGACCCAGTACTTC. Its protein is CAVSGSQETQYF.

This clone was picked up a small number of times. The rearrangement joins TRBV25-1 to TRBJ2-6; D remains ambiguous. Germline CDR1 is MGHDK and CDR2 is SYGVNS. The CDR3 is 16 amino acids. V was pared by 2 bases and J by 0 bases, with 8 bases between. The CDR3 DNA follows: TGTGCCAGCAGTGAAGCGAGGCGCTCTGGGGCCAACGTCCTGACTTTC. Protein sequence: CASSEARRSGANVLTF.

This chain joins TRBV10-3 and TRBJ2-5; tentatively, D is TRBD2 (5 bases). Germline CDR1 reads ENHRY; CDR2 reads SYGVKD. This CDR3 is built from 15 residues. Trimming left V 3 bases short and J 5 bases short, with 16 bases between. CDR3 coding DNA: TGTGCCATCAGTGAAGGTCGGGGAGTGGGCGAGACCCAGTACTTC. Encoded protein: CAISEGRGVGETQYF.

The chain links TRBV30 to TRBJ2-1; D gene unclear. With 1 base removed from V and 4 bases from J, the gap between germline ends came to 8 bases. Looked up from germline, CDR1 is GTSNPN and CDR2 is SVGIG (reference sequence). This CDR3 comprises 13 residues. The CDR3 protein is CAWSDHTYNEQFF. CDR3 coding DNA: TGTGCCTGGAGTGATCACACTTACAATGAGCAGTTCTTC. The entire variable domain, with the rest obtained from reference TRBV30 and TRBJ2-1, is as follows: SQTIHQWPATLVQPVGSPLSLECTVEGTSNPNLYWYRQAAGRGLQLLFYSVGIGQISSEVPQNLSASRPQDRQFILSSKKLLLSDSGFYLCAWSDHTYNEQFFGPGTRLTVL.

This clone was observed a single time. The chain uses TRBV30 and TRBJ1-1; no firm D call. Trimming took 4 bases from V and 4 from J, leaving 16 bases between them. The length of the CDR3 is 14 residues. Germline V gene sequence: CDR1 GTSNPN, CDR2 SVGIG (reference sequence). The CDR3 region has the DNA TGTGCCTGGATGGTTTTTGCGGGGAGCACTGAAGCTTTCTTT. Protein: CAWMVFAGSTEAFF.

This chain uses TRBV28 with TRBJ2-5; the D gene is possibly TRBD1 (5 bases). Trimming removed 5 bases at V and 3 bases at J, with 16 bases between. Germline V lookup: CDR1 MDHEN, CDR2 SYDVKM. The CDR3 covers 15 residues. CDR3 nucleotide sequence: TGTGCCAGCAGTCCCTCGGGCAGGGCTAAAGAGACCCAGTACTTC. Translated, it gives CASSPSGRAKETQYF.

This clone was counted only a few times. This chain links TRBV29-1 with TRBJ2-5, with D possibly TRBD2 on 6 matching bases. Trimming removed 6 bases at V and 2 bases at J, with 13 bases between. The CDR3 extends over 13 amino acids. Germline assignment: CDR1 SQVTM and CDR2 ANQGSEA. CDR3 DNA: TGCAGCGTCGGCCGGGGAGGACAAGAGACCCAGTACTTC. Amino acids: CSVGRGGQETQYF.

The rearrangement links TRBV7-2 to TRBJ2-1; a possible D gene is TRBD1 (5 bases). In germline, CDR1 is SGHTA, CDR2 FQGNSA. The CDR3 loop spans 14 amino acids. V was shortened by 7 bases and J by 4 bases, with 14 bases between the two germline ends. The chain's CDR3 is CASTWGLGYNEQFF. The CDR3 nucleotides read TGTGCCAGCACATGGGGCTTAGGGTACAATGAGCAGTTCTTC.

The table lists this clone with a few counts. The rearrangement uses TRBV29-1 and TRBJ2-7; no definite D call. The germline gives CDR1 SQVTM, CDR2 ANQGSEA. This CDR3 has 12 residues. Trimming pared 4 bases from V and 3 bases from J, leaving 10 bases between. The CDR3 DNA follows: TGCAGCGTTGCTACTGACCTCTACGAGCAGTACTTC. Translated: CSVATDLYEQYF.